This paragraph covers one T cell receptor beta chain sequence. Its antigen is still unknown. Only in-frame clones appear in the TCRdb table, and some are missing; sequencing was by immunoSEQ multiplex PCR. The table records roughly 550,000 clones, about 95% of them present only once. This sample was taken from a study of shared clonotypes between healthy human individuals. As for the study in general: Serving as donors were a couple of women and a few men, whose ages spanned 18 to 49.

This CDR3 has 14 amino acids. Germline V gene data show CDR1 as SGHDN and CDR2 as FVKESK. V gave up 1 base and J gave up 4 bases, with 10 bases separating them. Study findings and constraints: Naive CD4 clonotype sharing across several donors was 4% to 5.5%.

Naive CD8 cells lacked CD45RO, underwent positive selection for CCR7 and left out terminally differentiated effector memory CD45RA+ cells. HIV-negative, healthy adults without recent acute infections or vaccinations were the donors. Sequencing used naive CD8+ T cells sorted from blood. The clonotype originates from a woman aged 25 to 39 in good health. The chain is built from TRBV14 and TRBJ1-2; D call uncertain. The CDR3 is CASSQGQRIYGYTF. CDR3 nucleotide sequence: TGTGCCAGCAGCCAAGGTCAGAGAATCTATGGCTACACCTTC.